A single T cell receptor (beta chain) is shown here with its context. Sequencing used immunoSEQ multiplex PCR; TCRdb keeps in-frame clones, though not all of them. The sample has approximately 180,000 clones; 70% to 90% are singletons. The entry originates in a study of blood T cell repertoires in COVID-19. Study summary: Researchers got acute and convalescent COVID-19 samples from the United States, Italy and Spain. Sample material is recorded as cDNA or gDNA derived from T cells, B-cell-depleted T cells, or PBMCs.

V was trimmed by 5 bases and J by 0 bases, leaving 8 bases between them. Per the germline V gene, CDR1 is LNHDA and CDR2 is SQIVND (reference sequence). The CDR3 runs 14 residues. The sequence derives from a man in his fifties or sixties with active or convalescent COVID-19. The J gene is TRBJ2-1, the V gene TRBV19, with D uncertain. Material for sequencing was peripheral blood. CDR3 residues: CASSQESSYNEQFF. CDR3 sequence (DNA): TGTGCCAGTAGTCAAGAGAGCTCCTACAATGAGCAGTTCTTC.